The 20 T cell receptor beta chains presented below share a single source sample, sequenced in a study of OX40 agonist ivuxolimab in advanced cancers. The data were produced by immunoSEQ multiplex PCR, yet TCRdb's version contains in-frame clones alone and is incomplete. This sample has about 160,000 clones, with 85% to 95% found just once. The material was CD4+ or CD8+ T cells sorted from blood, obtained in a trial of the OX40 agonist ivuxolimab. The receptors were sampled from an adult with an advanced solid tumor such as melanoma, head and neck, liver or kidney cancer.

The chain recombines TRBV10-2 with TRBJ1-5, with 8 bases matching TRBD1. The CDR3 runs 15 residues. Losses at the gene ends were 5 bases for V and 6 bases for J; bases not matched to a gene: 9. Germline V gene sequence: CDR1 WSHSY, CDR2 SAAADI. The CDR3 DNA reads TGCGCCAGCAGTCGAACCCAGGGGGCGGGTCAGCCCCAGCATTTT. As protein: CASSRTQGAGQPQHF.

The CDR3 DNA sequence: TGTGCCAGCAGCCCCATAGACAATGAGCAGTTCTTC. It encodes CASSPIDNEQFF. This rearrangement joins TRBV5-4 to TRBJ2-1, with no clear D. CDR3 length: 12 residues. Trimming stripped 4 bases from V and 5 bases from J, with 7 bases between. Germline V gene data show CDR1 as SGHNT and CDR2 as YYREEE (reference sequence).

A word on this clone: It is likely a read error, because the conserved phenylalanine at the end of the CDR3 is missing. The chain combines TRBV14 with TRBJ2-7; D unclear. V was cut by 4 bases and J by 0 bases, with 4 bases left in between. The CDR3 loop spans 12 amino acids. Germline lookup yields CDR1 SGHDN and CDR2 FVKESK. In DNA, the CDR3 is TGTGCCAGCAGCCGTAGCTCCTACGAGCAGTACCTC. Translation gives CASSRSSYEQYL.

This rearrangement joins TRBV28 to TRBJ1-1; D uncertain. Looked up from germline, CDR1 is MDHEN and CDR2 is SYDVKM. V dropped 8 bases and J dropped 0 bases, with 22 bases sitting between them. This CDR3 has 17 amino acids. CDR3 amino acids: CASPPRWSASMNTEAFF. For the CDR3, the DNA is TGTGCCAGCCCTCCAAGGTGGTCAGCCTCGATGAACACTGAAGCTTTCTTT.

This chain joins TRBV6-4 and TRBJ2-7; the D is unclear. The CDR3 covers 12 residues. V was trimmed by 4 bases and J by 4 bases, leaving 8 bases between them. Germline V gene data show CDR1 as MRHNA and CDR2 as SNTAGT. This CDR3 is CASSAAAYEQYF. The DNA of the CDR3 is TGTGCCAGCAGTGCGGCAGCTTACGAGCAGTACTTC.

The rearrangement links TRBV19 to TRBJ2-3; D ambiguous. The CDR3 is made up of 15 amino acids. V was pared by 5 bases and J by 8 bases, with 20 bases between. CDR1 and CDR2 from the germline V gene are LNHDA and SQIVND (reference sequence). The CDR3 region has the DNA TGTGCCAGTAGTTCAAAGTGGGGTCACAGTGGTACGCAGTATTTT. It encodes CASSSKWGHSGTQYF.

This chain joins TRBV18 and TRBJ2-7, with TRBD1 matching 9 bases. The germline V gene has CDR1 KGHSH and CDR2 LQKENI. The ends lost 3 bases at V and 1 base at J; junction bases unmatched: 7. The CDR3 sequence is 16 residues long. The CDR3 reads CASSPEGQGSSYEQYF. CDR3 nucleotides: TGTGCCAGCTCACCGGAGGGACAGGGAAGTTCCTACGAGCAGTACTTC.

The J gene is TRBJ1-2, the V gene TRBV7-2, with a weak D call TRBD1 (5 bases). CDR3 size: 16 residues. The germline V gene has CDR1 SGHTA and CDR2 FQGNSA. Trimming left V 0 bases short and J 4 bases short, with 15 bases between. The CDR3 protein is CASSLAGQTAFYGYTF. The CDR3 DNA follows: TGTGCCAGCAGCTTAGCGGGGCAAACAGCCTTCTATGGCTACACCTTC.

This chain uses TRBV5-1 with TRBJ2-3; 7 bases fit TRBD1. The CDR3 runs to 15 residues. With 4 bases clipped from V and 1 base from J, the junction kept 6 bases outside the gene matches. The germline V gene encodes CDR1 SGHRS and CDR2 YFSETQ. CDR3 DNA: TGCGCCAGCAGCCCCCAGGGGGATCGCACAGATACGCAGTATTTT. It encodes CASSPQGDRTDTQYF.

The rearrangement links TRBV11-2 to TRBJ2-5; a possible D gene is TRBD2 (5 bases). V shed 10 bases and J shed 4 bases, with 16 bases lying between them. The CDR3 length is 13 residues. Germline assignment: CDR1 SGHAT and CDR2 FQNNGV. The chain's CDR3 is CATNPGRGETQYF. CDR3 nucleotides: TGTGCCACCAACCCGGGGAGAGGAGAGACCCAGTACTTC.

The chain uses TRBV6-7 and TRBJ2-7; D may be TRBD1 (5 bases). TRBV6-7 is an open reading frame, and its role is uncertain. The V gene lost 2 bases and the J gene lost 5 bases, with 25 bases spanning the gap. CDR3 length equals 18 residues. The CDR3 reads CASSYDPPRQGNGHEQYF. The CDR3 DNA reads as TGTGCCAGCAGTTACGACCCTCCCCGGCAGGGTAACGGTCACGAGCAGTACTTC.

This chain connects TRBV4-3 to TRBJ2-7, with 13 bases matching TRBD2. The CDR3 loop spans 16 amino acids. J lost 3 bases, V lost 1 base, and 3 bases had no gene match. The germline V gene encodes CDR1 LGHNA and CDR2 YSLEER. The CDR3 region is CASSQGGLAGLYEQYF. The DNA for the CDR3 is TGCGCCAGCAGCCAAGGGGGACTAGCGGGGCTCTACGAGCAGTACTTC.

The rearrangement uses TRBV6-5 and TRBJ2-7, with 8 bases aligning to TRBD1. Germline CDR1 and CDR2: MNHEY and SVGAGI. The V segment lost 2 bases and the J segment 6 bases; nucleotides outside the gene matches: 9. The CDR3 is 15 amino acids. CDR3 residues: CASSYTGQGWGEQYF. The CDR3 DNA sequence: TGTGCCAGCAGTTACACCGGACAGGGATGGGGCGAGCAGTACTTC.

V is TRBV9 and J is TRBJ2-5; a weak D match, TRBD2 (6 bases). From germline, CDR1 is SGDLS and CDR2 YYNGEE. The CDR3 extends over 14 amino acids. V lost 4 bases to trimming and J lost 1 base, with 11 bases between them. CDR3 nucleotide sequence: TGTGCCAGCAGCCCCCGCGGGGTCCAAGAGACCCAGTACTTC. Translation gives CASSPRGVQETQYF.

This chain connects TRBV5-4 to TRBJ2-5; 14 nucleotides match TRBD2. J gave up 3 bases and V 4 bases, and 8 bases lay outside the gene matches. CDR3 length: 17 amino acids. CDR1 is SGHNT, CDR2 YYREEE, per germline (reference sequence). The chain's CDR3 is CASSPGTSGGMEETQYF. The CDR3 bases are TGTGCCAGCAGCCCCGGGACTAGCGGGGGAATGGAAGAGACCCAGTACTTC.

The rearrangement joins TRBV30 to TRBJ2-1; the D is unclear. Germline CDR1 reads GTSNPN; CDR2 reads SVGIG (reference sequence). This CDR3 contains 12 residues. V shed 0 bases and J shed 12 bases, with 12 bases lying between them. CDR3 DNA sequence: TGTGCCTGGAGTGTACCCCTCCGTGGGCAGTTCTTC. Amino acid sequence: CAWSVPLRGQFF. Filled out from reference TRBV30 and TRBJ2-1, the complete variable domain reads SQTIHQWPATLVQPVGSPLSLECTVEGTSNPNLYWYRQAAGRGLQLLFYSVGIGQISSEVPQNLSASRPQDRQFILSSKKLLLSDSGFYLCAWSVPLRGQFFGPGTRLTVL.

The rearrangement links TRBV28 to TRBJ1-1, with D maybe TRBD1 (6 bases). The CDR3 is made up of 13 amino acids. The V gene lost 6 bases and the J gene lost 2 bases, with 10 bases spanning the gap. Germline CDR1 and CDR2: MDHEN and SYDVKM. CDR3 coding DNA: TGTGCCAGCAGATCGGGGGCTAACACTGAAGCTTTCTTT. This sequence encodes CASRSGANTEAFF.

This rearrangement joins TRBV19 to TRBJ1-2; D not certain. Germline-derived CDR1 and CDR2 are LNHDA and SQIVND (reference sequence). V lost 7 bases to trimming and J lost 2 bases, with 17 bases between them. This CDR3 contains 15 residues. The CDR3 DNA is TGTGCCAGTACGAGTACCGCTATGGGCAACTATGGCTACACCTTC. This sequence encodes CASTSTAMGNYGYTF.

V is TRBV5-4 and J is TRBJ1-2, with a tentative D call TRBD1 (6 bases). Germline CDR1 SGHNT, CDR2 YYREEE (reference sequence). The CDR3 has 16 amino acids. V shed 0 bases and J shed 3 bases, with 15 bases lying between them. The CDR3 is CASSLGTEGQDYGYTF. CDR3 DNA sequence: TGTGCCAGCAGCTTGGGTACCGAGGGACAAGACTATGGCTACACCTTC.

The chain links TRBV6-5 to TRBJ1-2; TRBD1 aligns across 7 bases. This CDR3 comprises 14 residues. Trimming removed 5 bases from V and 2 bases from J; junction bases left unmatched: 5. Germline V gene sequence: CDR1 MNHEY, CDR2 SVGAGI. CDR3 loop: CASSRMTGNYGYTF. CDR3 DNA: TGTGCCAGCAGTCGCATGACAGGGAACTATGGCTACACCTTC.